This T cell receptor beta chain comes out of a study of shared T cell receptors in the human thymus. Sequencing used immunoSEQ multiplex PCR; TCRdb keeps in-frame clones, though not all of them. The table has hundreds of thousands of clones, 88% seen once. The CDR3 has 16 residues. CDR1 and CDR2 from the germline V gene are SGHVS and FQNEAQ. V shed 1 base and J 4 bases; nucleotides not matched to a gene: 8. These data were likewise used in another study, on human thymus T cells. From that second work: Donors consisted of healthy Finnish infants (having corrective surgery for congenital heart defects). Corrective cardiac operations yielded the resected thymus tissue. Thymic as well as blood repertoires seemed to favor certain V and J genes unevenly. Unrelated individuals had highly overlapping thymic repertoires, as reported in related research.

The TCR comes from a boy less than two years old with a congenital heart defect. Sequencing was carried out using thymocytes. The chain recombines TRBV7-8 with TRBJ1-2; 8 nucleotides line up with TRBD1. The CDR3 sequence: CASSLDPTGVGYGYTF. Written as DNA, the CDR3 is TGTGCCAGCAGCTTAGACCCGACAGGGGTCGGCTATGGCTACACCTTC.